Listed here are 12 T cell receptor beta chains from one sample, sequenced in a study of OX40 agonist ivuxolimab in advanced cancers. Profiling relied on immunoSEQ multiplex PCR, and the TCRdb table lists in-frame clones only, not all of them. The repertoire holds over 35,000 clones, with roughly 89% as singletons. The specimen was CD4+ or CD8+ T cells sorted from blood, collected in a trial of the OX40 agonist ivuxolimab. These receptors were taken from an adult with an advanced solid tumor such as melanoma, head and neck, liver or kidney cancer.

This chain joins TRBV13 and TRBJ2-1; D gene uncertain. The CDR3 spans 15 residues. CDR1 and CDR2 from the germline V gene are PRHDT and FYEKMQ (reference sequence). Trimming pared 2 bases from V and 1 base from J, leaving 9 bases between. The CDR3 protein is CASSLLRGSYNEQFF. DNA of the CDR3: TGTGCCAGCAGCTTATTGAGAGGTTCCTACAATGAGCAGTTCTTC.

The table lists this clone with a few counts. The CDR3: CAAAAQVVYEQYF. The CDR3 region has the DNA TGTGCCGCAGCCGCACAGGTCGTGTACGAGCAGTACTTC. The chain links TRBV10-3 to TRBJ2-7; D might be TRBD1 (5 bases). Germline V CDR1 and CDR2: ENHRY, SYGVKD. The germline V and J ends were trimmed by 11 bases and 4 bases, with 18 bases remaining between them. CDR3 length: 13 amino acids.

V is TRBV6-5 and J is TRBJ2-6; perhaps TRBD1 as D (7 bases). The CDR3 contains 15 residues. Germline CDR1 is MNHEY and CDR2 is SVGAGI. Trimming pared 10 bases from V and 0 bases from J, leaving 13 bases between. The CDR3: CATQGGISGANVLTF. CDR3 in DNA: TGTGCCACCCAGGGGGGAATCTCTGGGGCCAACGTCCTGACTTTC.

The chain joins TRBV2 to TRBJ1-4; weak D call: TRBD1 (5 bases). The CDR3 is 14 residues long. The V end was cut by 2 bases, the J end by 8 bases, with 12 bases between. Germline assignment: CDR1 SNHLY and CDR2 FYNNEI. The CDR3 nucleotides read TGTGCCAGCAGTGAACGGGGACGAGCCGAAAAACTGTTTTTT. Amino acids: CASSERGRAEKLFF.

CDR3 sequence: CASSQGLAGDTQYF. The CDR3 DNA sequence: TGTGCCAGCAGCCAAGGACTAGCGGGAGATACGCAGTATTTT. V and J are TRBV14 and TRBJ2-3, with 10 nucleotides matching TRBD2. CDR3 length equals 14 residues. J gave up 5 bases and V 1 base, and 0 bases lay outside the gene matches. Germline values: CDR1 SGHDN, CDR2 FVKESK. The full variable domain, with the rest looked up from reference TRBV14 and TRBJ2-3, is EAGVTQFPSHSVIEKGQTVTLRCDPISGHDNLYWYRRVMGKEIKFLLHFVKESKQDESGMPNNRFLAERTGGTYSTLKVQPAELEDSGVYFCASSQGLAGDTQYFGPGTRLTVL.

In this sample, this clone turned up a few times. The V and J genes are TRBV28 and TRBJ1-1; 11 positions match TRBD1. Per germline, CDR1 MDHEN and CDR2 SYDVKM. J lost 4 bases, V lost 5 bases, and 12 bases had no gene match. CDR3 length: 17 residues. CDR3 sequence (DNA): TGTGCCAGCAGTCCCTTGAGTCCCGGGACAGGGGGCACTGAAGCTTTCTTT. Protein sequence: CASSPLSPGTGGTEAFF.

The chain couples TRBV2 to TRBJ1-2, with 10 bases that match TRBD1. The CDR3 covers 15 residues. Germline CDR1 and CDR2: SNHLY and FYNNEI. With V trimmed by 5 bases and J by 3 bases, 6 bases remained unmatched. This CDR3 reads CASSPGGTGDYGYTF. The DNA of the CDR3 is TGTGCCAGCAGTCCTGGGGGGACAGGGGACTATGGCTACACCTTC.

Points on this clone: The sample holds other DNA sequences that translate to the same CDR3. The V gene is TRBV5-1, the J gene TRBJ1-4; D is possibly TRBD1 (5 bases). CDR1 and CDR2 (germline): SGHRS, YFSETQ. Trimming stripped 0 bases from V and 8 bases from J, with 11 bases between. The CDR3 spans 14 residues. DNA of the CDR3: TGCGCCAGCAGCTTGGTCCAGGGAGGGGAAAAACTGTTTTTT. It translates to CASSLVQGGEKLFF. Drawing the rest from reference TRBV5-1 and TRBJ1-4, the complete variable domain is KAGVTQTPRYLIKTRGQQVTLSCSPISGHRSVSWYQQTPGQGLQFLFEYFSETQRNKGNFPGRFSGRQFSNSRSEMNVSTLELGDSALYLCASSLVQGGEKLFFGSGTQLSVL.

This clone showed up just a few times. This sequence joins TRBV6-1 and TRBJ1-2; the D gene is possibly TRBD1 (6 bases). The CDR3 is made up of 16 amino acids. V lost 4 bases to trimming and J lost 4 bases, with 19 bases between them. Germline V lookup: CDR1 MNHNS, CDR2 SASEGT. CDR3 protein: CASSVLIAGEGYGYTF. Written as DNA, the CDR3 is TGTGCCAGCAGTGTCCTCATCGCAGGGGAGGGCTATGGCTACACCTTC.

This clone was counted once. This chain joins TRBV5-5 and TRBJ1-2, with 7 bases matching TRBD1. This CDR3 is built from 14 residues. Germline CDR1 is SGHKS and CDR2 is YYEKEE (reference sequence). After removal of 0 bases from V and 8 bases from J, the junction contained 7 bases not matched to a gene. The CDR3 spells CASSLAQGSNGYTF. The CDR3 DNA follows: TGTGCCAGCAGCTTGGCACAGGGGTCGAACGGCTACACCTTC.

This clone has only one observation. The chain uses TRBV2 and TRBJ2-7; D not certain. The ends were cut back, 6 bases at V and 9 bases at J, with 21 bases in the middle. This CDR3 has 14 residues. Germline values: CDR1 SNHLY, CDR2 FYNNEI. Written as DNA, the CDR3 is TGTGCCAGCAGCGGTTCCCTTTCGGGCTTCGTGCAGTACTTC. Translating it yields CASSGSLSGFVQYF.

This clone has a single count. The chain has TRBV6-6 and TRBJ2-7; weak D call: TRBD2 (5 bases). CDR1 and CDR2 (germline): MNHNY, SVGAGI (reference sequence). The V and J ends lost 2 bases and 5 bases respectively, with 10 bases between them. CDR3 length: 13 residues. The chain's CDR3 is CASSYEGHNEQYF. In DNA, the CDR3 is TGTGCCAGCAGTTACGAGGGTCACAACGAGCAGTACTTC.